This is a list of T cell receptor beta chains from one sample in a study of T cells in Graves' hyperthyroidism and ophthalmopathy. TCRdb passed the multiplex PCR reads through MiXCR, listing each CDR3 protein once. The table lists around 400,000 distinct CDR3 sequences, 25% of them singletons. The sample was blood. The receptors come from a man aged 45-60 years with Graves' hyperthyroidism. Each CDR3 is given with its conserved first and last residue. A D gene is named only where the DNA matches it firmly. Some rows mark clone size as missing; the rest say once, few, many or name a class of expanded clone.

len: 12
d_gene: .
j_gene: TRBJ2-1
v_gene: TRBV12-3/TRBV12-4
abundance: few
CDR3nt: TGTGCCAGCAGGCTTGCAGGGTTTGAGCAGTTCTTC
CDR3aa: CASRLAGFEQFF

len: 15
d_gene: TRBD1
j_gene: TRBJ2-2
v_gene: TRBV12-3/TRBV12-4
abundance: many
CDR3nt: TGTGCCAGCAGCTCGACAGGGCGAAACACCGGGGAGCTGTTTTTT
CDR3aa: CASSSTGRNTGELFF

len: 13
d_gene: .
j_gene: TRBJ2-1
v_gene: TRBV12-3/TRBV12-4
abundance: .
CDR3nt: TGTGCCAGCAGTTTCCCTCATATGCATGAGCAGTTCTTC
CDR3aa: CASSFPHMHEQFF

len: 18
d_gene: TRBD1
j_gene: TRBJ2-7
v_gene: TRBV20-1
abundance: .
CDR3nt: TGCAGTGCTAGAGACAGGAGAGGCGGCAGGGGGTTTTTCGACGAGCAGTACTTC
CDR3aa: CSARDRRGGRGFFDEQYF

len: 16
d_gene: .
j_gene: TRBJ1-1
v_gene: TRBV5-1
abundance: .
CDR3nt: TGCGCCAGCACCCCCTCCCCCCGCCAGGGACTATCTGAAGCTTTCTTT
CDR3aa: CASTPSPRQGLSEAFF

len: 11
d_gene: .
j_gene: TRBJ1-1
v_gene: TRBV20-1
abundance: .
CDR3nt: TGCAGTGCTAGAGCCCCCTCAGAAGCTTTCTTT
CDR3aa: CSARAPSEAFF

len: 14
d_gene: TRBD1
j_gene: TRBJ1-2
v_gene: TRBV27
abundance: few
CDR3nt: TGTGCCAGCAGTTTTCGACGGACAGGGCATGGCTACACCTTC
CDR3aa: CASSFRRTGHGYTF

len: 17
d_gene: .
j_gene: TRBJ1-1
v_gene: TRBV7-8
abundance: .
CDR3nt: TGTGCCAGCAGCTGGTGGACAAACCCCCAAGAGAACACTGAAGCTTCCTTT
CDR3aa: CASSWWTNPQENTEASF

len: 15
d_gene: .
j_gene: TRBJ2-6
v_gene: TRBV5-1
abundance: .
CDR3nt: TGCGCCAGCAGCTGGAGGGACTCTGAGGCCAACGTCCTGACTTTC
CDR3aa: CASSWRDSEANVLTF

len: 12
d_gene: .
j_gene: TRBJ2-7
v_gene: TRBV5-1
abundance: .
CDR3nt: TGCGCCAGCAGCCAGACTGAATACGAGCAGTACTTC
CDR3aa: CASSQTEYEQYF

len: 15
d_gene: .
j_gene: TRBJ2-7
v_gene: TRBV2
abundance: many
CDR3nt: TGTGCCAGCAGTGAGGGGCAGGGCAAGGCTTACGAGCAGTACTTC
CDR3aa: CASSEGQGKAYEQYF

len: 15
d_gene: .
j_gene: TRBJ2-6
v_gene: TRBV5-5
abundance: .
CDR3nt: TGTGCCAGCAGCTTATTAAGCTCCGGGGCCAACGTCCTGACTTTC
CDR3aa: CASSLLSSGANVLTF

len: 16
d_gene: TRBD1
j_gene: TRBJ1-4
v_gene: TRBV28
abundance: .
CDR3nt: TGTGCCAGCAGTCCAACCGGGACAGGGTCTAATGAAAAACTGCTTTTT
CDR3aa: CASSPTGTGSNEKLLF

len: 14
d_gene: TRBD2
j_gene: TRBJ2-7
v_gene: TRBV6-1
abundance: .
CDR3nt: TGTGCCAGCAGTTACGCGGGAGTGAGCTACGAGCAGTACTTC
CDR3aa: CASSYAGVSYEQYF

len: 13
d_gene: .
j_gene: TRBJ2-3
v_gene: TRBV7-3
abundance: .
CDR3nt: TGTGCCAGCGCACCTCGGACCACAGATACGCAGTATTTT
CDR3aa: CASAPRTTDTQYF

len: 14
d_gene: .
j_gene: TRBJ2-7
v_gene: TRBV29-1
abundance: .
CDR3nt: TGCAGCGTTGGTGGTACGGGATCGATCTACGAGCAGTACTTC
CDR3aa: CSVGGTGSIYEQYF

len: 15
d_gene: .
j_gene: TRBJ2-1
v_gene: TRBV5-1
abundance: few
CDR3nt: TGCGCCAGCAGCTTGACAGTGGCCCCCTACAATGAGCAGTTCTTC
CDR3aa: CASSLTVAPYNEQFF